These 19 T cell receptor beta chains came from one sample sequenced in a study of CXCR3-negative and CXCR3-positive naive CD8 T cells. Their antigens remain unidentified. The study's findings and limits: Higher TRB CDR3 hydrophobicity marked CXCR3-positive naive cells relative to CXCR3-negative naive cells.

TRB cDNA libraries were made by UMI-labeled 5' RACE. TCRdb reprocessed the 5' RACE reads and stores each CDR3 protein as one record, lacking DNA. This sample contains around 130,000 distinct CDR3 sequences. The sequencing sample was made of naive CXCR3+ CD8+ T cells from blood. Subset meaning: CD45RO-CCR7+CD27+CD95- naive CD8+ T cells expressing CXCR3 (TNR3+). Receptors were obtained from a human donor in good health. Some clones in this sample may be carry-over from other donors' samples.

The V call is TRBV12-3 or TRBV12-4, the J call TRBJ2-5; TCRdb calls TRBD2, which cannot be checked without DNA. The length of the CDR3 is 14 residues. This chain's CDR3 is CASSRLGQQETQYF.

The rearrangement joins TRBV7-3 to TRBJ2-5; no DNA is available, so the TRBD1 call from TCRdb remains unchecked. The CDR3 has 16 residues. Germline-derived CDR1 and CDR2 are SGHTA and FQGTGA. The CDR3 protein is CASSSGLQVARETQYF.

This chain connects TRBV2 to TRBJ1-1; the D call of TRBD1 rests on TCRdb alone, since no DNA is present to check it. Per germline, CDR1 SNHLY and CDR2 FYNNEI. The CDR3 totals 14 residues. The CDR3 reads CASSPYWGNTEAFF. The full variable domain, with the rest looked up from reference TRBV2 and TRBJ1-1, is EPEVTQTPSHQVTQMGQEVILRCVPISNHLYFYWYRQILGQKVEFLVSFYNNEISEKSEIFDDQFSVERPDGSNFTLKIRSTKLEDSAMYFCASSPYWGNTEAFFGQGTRLTVV.

This sequence joins TRBV7-9 and TRBJ2-7; TCRdb selects TRBD2, and the lack of DNA leaves this call unchecked. The CDR3 is 16 amino acids. Germline V lookup: CDR1 SEHNR, CDR2 FQNEAQ (reference sequence). The CDR3 loop reads CASSSPNGGVYYEQYF.

This rearrangement joins TRBV4-2 to TRBJ2-7; TCRdb calls TRBD1, which cannot be checked without DNA. From germline, CDR1 is LGHNA and CDR2 YNFKEQ. The CDR3 sequence is 15 residues long. CDR3 amino acids: CASSSQATGDYEQYF.

The chain employs TRBV28 and TRBJ2-7. CDR1 MDHEN and CDR2 SYDVKM come from the germline V gene. The CDR3 is made up of 12 amino acids. This chain's CDR3 is CASLGSSYEQYF. Based on the CDR3 plus reference TRBV28 and TRBJ2-7, the full variable domain is DVKVTQSSRYLVKRTGEKVFLECVQDMDHENMFWYRQDPGLGLRLIYFSYDVKMKEKGDIPEGYSVSREKKERFSLILESASTNQTSMYLCASLGSSYEQYFGPGTRLTVT.

The chain links TRBV4-3 to TRBJ1-1; the TCRdb D gene call, TRBD1, has no DNA to confirm it. CDR3 length: 17 residues. CDR1 and CDR2 (germline): LGHNA, YSLEER. The CDR3 sequence: CASSHDPPGHQNTEAFF.

The V gene is TRBV12-3 or TRBV12-4, the J gene TRBJ1-5; TCRdb calls TRBD1, which cannot be checked without DNA. CDR3 length: 16 amino acids. The CDR3 loop reads CASSLSGDRGHQPQHF.

The chain uses TRBV29-1 and TRBJ2-7; the D call of TRBD2 rests on TCRdb alone, since no DNA is present to check it. The CDR3 covers 14 residues. CDR1 SQVTM and CDR2 ANQGSEA come from the germline V gene. The CDR3 protein is CSVEVPLGMGEQYF.

The genes are TRBV28 and TRBJ2-1; lacking DNA, the TRBD1 call made by TCRdb goes unchecked. The CDR3 contains 13 residues. Germline V gives CDR1 MDHEN, CDR2 SYDVKM. The CDR3 protein is CASRDRVGDEQFF.

The rearrangement links TRBV20-1 to TRBJ1-3. Germline values: CDR1 DFQATT, CDR2 SNEGSKA (reference sequence). The CDR3 runs to 17 residues. CDR3 sequence reads: CSAEVPSGSRSGNTIYF.

This sequence joins TRBV2 and TRBJ1-2; the TCRdb D gene call, TRBD1, has no DNA to confirm it. CDR1 SNHLY and CDR2 FYNNEI come from the germline V gene. CDR3 length equals 18 residues. CDR3 loop: CASSDAGGSAFINYGYTF.

V gene TRBV28 combines with J gene TRBJ2-1; the D call of TRBD1 rests on TCRdb alone, since no DNA is present to check it. The germline gives CDR1 MDHEN, CDR2 SYDVKM. This CDR3 has 13 residues. The CDR3 protein is CASSFLPAYEQLF.

The rearrangement uses TRBV13 and TRBJ2-7; TCRdb reports TRBD1, a call that lacks DNA to check it against. The CDR3 has 13 amino acids. Germline V lookup: CDR1 PRHDT, CDR2 FYEKMQ (reference sequence). The CDR3 here is CASSPSRRGEQYF.

This rearrangement joins TRBV5-1 to TRBJ2-1; TCRdb gives TRBD1 as the D gene, but with no DNA this cannot be confirmed. Per germline, CDR1 SGHRS and CDR2 YFSETQ. The CDR3 totals 16 residues. The CDR3 spells CASSLGWPGLGNEQFF. Together with reference TRBV5-1 and TRBJ2-1, the CDR3 gives the full variable domain: KAGVTQTPRYLIKTRGQQVTLSCSPISGHRSVSWYQQTPGQGLQFLFEYFSETQRNKGNFPGRFSGRQFSNSRSEMNVSTLELGDSALYLCASSLGWPGLGNEQFFGPGTRLTVL.

The rearrangement joins TRBV14 to TRBJ1-1; TCRdb reports TRBD1, a call that lacks DNA to check it against. The CDR3 runs 18 residues. CDR1 and CDR2 from the germline V gene are SGHDN and FVKESK. CDR3 sequence: CASSQDHVTDSLMEEALF.

The genes are TRBV7-9 and TRBJ1-1. Germline lookup yields CDR1 SEHNR and CDR2 FQNEAQ (reference sequence). CDR3 length: 13 amino acids. CDR3 loop: CASSLLGFPEAFF.

The chain joins TRBV7-9 to TRBJ2-3; TCRdb lists TRBD2, though no DNA is available to test this call. The length of the CDR3 is 17 residues. Germline V gene data show CDR1 as SEHNR and CDR2 as FQNEAQ (reference sequence). The CDR3 spells CASSSGLAGEITDTQYF. The complete variable domain, with remaining parts taken from reference TRBV7-9 and TRBJ2-3, reads DTGVSQNPRHKITKRGQNVTFRCDPISEHNRLYWYRQTLGQGPEFLTYFQNEAQLEKSRLLSDRFSAERPKGSFSTLEIQRTEQGDSAMYLCASSSGLAGEITDTQYFGPGTRLTVL.

The chain combines TRBV29-1 with TRBJ2-3; TCRdb's D call of TRBD1 is untestable without DNA. Germline CDR1 reads SQVTM; CDR2 reads ANQGSEA. CDR3 length: 13 amino acids. The CDR3 sequence is CSCSPAAGDTQYF.